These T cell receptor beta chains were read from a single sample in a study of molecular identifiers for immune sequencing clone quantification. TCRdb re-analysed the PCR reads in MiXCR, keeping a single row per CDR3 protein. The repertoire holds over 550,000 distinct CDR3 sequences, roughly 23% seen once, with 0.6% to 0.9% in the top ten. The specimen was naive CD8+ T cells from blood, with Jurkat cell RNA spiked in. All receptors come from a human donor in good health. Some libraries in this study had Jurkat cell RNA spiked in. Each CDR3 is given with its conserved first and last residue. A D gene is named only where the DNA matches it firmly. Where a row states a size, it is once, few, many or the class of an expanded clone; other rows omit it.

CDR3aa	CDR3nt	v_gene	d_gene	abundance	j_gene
CASSSPGPTSYTDTQYF	TGTGCCAGCAGCTCGCCGGGACCAACTTCCTACACAGATACGCAGTATTTT	TRBV7-9	.	many	TRBJ2-3
CASSTRLAGAPDTQYF	TGTGCCAGCAGTACTAGACTAGCGGGAGCCCCAGATACGCAGTATTTT	TRBV27	TRBD2	.	TRBJ2-3
CASSPQIRKVVYEQYF	TGTGCCAGCAGTCCGCAGATTAGGAAGGTAGTATACGAGCAGTACTTC	TRBV27	.	.	TRBJ2-7
CASRSTSGRQGDTQYF	TGCGCCAGCAGGTCGACTAGCGGGAGGCAAGGGGATACGCAGTATTTT	TRBV5-1	TRBD2	many	TRBJ2-3
CASTEGRGVESLFF	TGTGCCAGCACTGAAGGAAGAGGTGTCGAATCTCTGTTCTTC	TRBV6-1	.	few	TRBJ2-1
CSVSSGTSGPYEQYF	TGCAGCGTGAGTTCCGGGACTAGCGGACCCTACGAGCAGTACTTC	TRBV29-1	TRBD2	many	TRBJ2-7
CASSPGTSGIWETQYF	TGTGCCAGCAGTCCAGGGACTAGCGGGATATGGGAGACCCAGTACTTC	TRBV27	TRBD2	few	TRBJ2-5
CSASDSVEGFEQYF	TGCAGTGCTAGCGACAGTGTTGAGGGTTTTGAGCAGTACTTC	TRBV20-1	.	few	TRBJ2-7
CASSELGSAETQYF	TGTGCCAGCAGTGAATTAGGGTCCGCCGAGACCCAGTACTTC	TRBV2	.	.	TRBJ2-5
CASSPSGTGGPDTQYF	TGTGCCAGCAGTCCCTCCGGGACGGGAGGGCCAGATACGCAGTATTTT	TRBV13	TRBD2	many	TRBJ2-3
CASSPGLAGPLLDTQYF	TGTGCCAGCAGCCCAGGACTAGCGGGGCCCCTACTAGATACGCAGTATTTT	TRBV7-2	TRBD2	many	TRBJ2-3
CASSFQLLAKNIQYF	TGTGCCAGCAGTTTCCAGCTCCTAGCCAAAAACATTCAGTACTTC	TRBV12-3/TRBV12-4	.	few	TRBJ2-4
CASRGLEAQYF	TGTGCCAGTAGAGGGTTGGAGGCCCAGTACTTC	TRBV19	.	few	TRBJ2-5
CARSPGGQGDQPQHF	TGTGCCAGAAGCCCGGGAGGACAGGGGGATCAGCCCCAGCATTTT	TRBV5-3	TRBD1	few	TRBJ1-5
CASSSVESNVLTF	TGTGCCAGCAGCTCCGTGGAATCCAACGTCCTGACTTTC	TRBV7-9	.	many	TRBJ2-6
CASSTWTNEKLFF	TGTGCCAGTAGTACGTGGACTAATGAAAAACTGTTTTTT	TRBV19	.	.	TRBJ1-4
CASRLRLGDPSTDTQYF	TGTGCCAGCAGGCTTCGACTAGGGGACCCAAGCACAGATACGCAGTATTTT	TRBV12-3/TRBV12-4	.	many	TRBJ2-3
CASSDYSVGYEQYF	TGCGCCAGCTCCGATTATTCGGTGGGGTACGAGCAGTACTTC	TRBV10-2	.	.	TRBJ2-7
CASNALGPNTGELFF	TGTGCCAGCAACGCCTTGGGGCCGAACACCGGGGAGCTGTTTTTT	TRBV6-5	.	.	TRBJ2-2
CASSEYVYEQYF	TGTGCCAGCAGTGAATACGTGTACGAGCAGTACTTC	TRBV25-1	.	.	TRBJ2-7
CASSLSQGLAAYEQYF	TGTGCCAGCAGTTTATCACAGGGACTAGCGGCCTACGAGCAGTACTTC	TRBV28	TRBD2	few	TRBJ2-7
CASSPRQGLYGYTF	TGTGCCAGCAGCCCACGACAGGGACTCTATGGCTACACCTTC	TRBV12-3/TRBV12-4	TRBD1	.	TRBJ1-2
CASRLRLPSYNEQFF	TGTGCCAGCCGACTCCGGCTACCATCCTACAATGAGCAGTTCTTC	TRBV28	.	.	TRBJ2-1